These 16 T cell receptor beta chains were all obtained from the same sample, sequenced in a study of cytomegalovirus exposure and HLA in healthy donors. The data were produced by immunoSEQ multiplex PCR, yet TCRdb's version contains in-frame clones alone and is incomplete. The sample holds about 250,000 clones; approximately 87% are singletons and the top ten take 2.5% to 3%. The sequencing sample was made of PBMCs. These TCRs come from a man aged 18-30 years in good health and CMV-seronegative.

This chain's CDR3 is CASSSSGTYEQYF. The CDR3 DNA reads TGTGCCAGCAGCTCTAGCGGGACATACGAGCAGTACTTC. V gene TRBV7-9 combines with J gene TRBJ2-7, with 9 bases aligning to TRBD2. Germline values: CDR1 SEHNR, CDR2 FQNEAQ (reference sequence). The CDR3 contains 13 residues. J gave up 4 bases and V 4 bases, and 2 bases lay outside the gene matches.

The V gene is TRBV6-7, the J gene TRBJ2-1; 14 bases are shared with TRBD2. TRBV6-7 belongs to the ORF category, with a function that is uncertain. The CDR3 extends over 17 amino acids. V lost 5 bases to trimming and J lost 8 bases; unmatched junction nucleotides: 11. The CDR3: CASSRPGTSGRSDEQFF. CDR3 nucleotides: TGTGCCAGCAGTCGTCCCGGGACTAGCGGGAGATCGGATGAGCAGTTCTTC.

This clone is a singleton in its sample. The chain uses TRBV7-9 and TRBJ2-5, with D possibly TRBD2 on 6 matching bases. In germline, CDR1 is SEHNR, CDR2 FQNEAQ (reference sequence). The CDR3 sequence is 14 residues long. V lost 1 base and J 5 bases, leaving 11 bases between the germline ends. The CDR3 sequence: CASSLETSVETQYF. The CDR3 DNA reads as TGTGCCAGCAGCTTAGAGACTAGTGTGGAGACCCAGTACTTC.

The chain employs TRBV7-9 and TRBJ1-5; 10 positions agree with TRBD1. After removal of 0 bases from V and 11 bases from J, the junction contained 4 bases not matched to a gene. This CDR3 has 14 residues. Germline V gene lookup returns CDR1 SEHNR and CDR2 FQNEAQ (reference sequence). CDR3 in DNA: TGTGCCAGCAGCTTAGCTCCGGGACAGGGGACCCAGCATTTT. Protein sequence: CASSLAPGQGTQHF.

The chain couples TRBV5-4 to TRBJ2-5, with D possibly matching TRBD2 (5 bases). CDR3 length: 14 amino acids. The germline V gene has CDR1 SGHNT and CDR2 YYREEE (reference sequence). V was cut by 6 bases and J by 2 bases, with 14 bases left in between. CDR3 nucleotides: TGTGCCAGCACCCCATCCGGGGTTCAAGAGACCCAGTACTTC. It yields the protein CASTPSGVQETQYF.

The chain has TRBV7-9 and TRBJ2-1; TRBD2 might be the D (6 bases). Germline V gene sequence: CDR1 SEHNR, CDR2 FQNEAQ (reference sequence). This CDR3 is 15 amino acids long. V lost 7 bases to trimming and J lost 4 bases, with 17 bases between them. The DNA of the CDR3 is TGTGCCAGCACCGAGAGCAGGGACTCTTACAATGAGCAGTTCTTC. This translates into CASTESRDSYNEQFF. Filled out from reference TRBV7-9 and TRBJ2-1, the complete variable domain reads DTGVSQNPRHKITKRGQNVTFRCDPISEHNRLYWYRQTLGQGPEFLTYFQNEAQLEKSRLLSDRFSAERPKGSFSTLEIQRTEQGDSAMYLCASTESRDSYNEQFFGPGTRLTVL.

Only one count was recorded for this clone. CDR3 amino acids: CASSPQLGTSAQETQYF. In nucleotides, the CDR3 is TGTGCCAGCAGCCCCCAGTTGGGGACTAGCGCACAAGAGACCCAGTACTTC. The rearrangement joins TRBV7-9 to TRBJ2-5, with 10 bases aligning to TRBD2. V gave up 5 bases and J gave up 2 bases; unmatched junction bases: 11. This CDR3 contains 17 residues. CDR1 is SEHNR, CDR2 FQNEAQ, per germline (reference sequence).

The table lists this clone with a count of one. For the CDR3, the DNA is TGTGCCAGCTGCAGGGGCCAGACCTACGAGCAGTACTTC. The encoded protein is CASCRGQTYEQYF. The chain links TRBV7-9 to TRBJ2-7; maybe TRBD1 (6 bases). This CDR3 has 13 residues. Germline loops: CDR1 SEHNR, CDR2 FQNEAQ (reference sequence). V was clipped by 8 bases and J by 2 bases, with 13 bases between them.

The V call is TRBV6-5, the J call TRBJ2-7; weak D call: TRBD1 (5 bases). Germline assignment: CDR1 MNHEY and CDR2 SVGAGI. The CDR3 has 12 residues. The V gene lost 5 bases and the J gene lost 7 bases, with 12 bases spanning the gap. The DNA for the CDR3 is TGTGCCAGCAGTCGTTCAGGGCGGGAGCAGTACTTC. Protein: CASSRSGREQYF.

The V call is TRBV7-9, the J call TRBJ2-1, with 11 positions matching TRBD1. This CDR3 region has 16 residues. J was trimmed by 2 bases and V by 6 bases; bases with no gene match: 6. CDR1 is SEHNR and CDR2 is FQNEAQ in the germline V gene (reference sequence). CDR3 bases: TGTGCCAGCAGGCTAGCGGGACAGGGGGCCTACAATGAGCAGTTCTTC. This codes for CASRLAGQGAYNEQFF.

Here the CDR3 reads CASSPITGNTGELFF. The DNA of the CDR3 is TGTGCCAGCTCACCCATCACAGGGAACACCGGGGAGCTGTTTTTT. The chain joins TRBV18 to TRBJ2-2; D might be TRBD1 (5 bases). Germline-derived CDR1 and CDR2 are KGHSH and LQKENI. Trimming took off 3 bases at V and 1 base at J, with 9 bases between the two ends. The CDR3 length is 15 residues.

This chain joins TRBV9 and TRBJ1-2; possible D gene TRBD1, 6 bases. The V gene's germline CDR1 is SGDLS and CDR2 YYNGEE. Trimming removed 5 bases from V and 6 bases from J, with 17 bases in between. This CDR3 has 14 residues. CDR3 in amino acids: CASRANGQPHGYTF. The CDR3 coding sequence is TGTGCCAGCAGGGCAAACGGACAGCCCCATGGCTACACCTTC.

Here the CDR3 DNA reads TGCGCCAGCAGCCAAGAGCGTCAGGGGACCCAGTACTTC. It translates to CASSQERQGTQYF. V is TRBV4-3 and J is TRBJ2-5; D may be TRBD1 (5 bases). The V gene's germline CDR1 is LGHNA and CDR2 YSLEER. V lost 0 bases, J lost 7 bases, and 9 bases lay in between. CDR3 length: 13 residues.

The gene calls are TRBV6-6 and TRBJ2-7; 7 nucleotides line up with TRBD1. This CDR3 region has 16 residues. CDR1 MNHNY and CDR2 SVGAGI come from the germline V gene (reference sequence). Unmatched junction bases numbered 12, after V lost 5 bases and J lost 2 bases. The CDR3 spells CASSPTPGQRPYEQYF. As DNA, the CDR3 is TGTGCCAGCAGTCCCACACCGGGACAGAGACCCTACGAGCAGTACTTC.

The chain's CDR3 is CASRRGGVQETQYF. CDR3 coding DNA: TGTGCCAGCAGAAGAGGCGGGGTGCAAGAGACCCAGTACTTC. The chain recombines TRBV6-1 with TRBJ2-5; TRBD2 is a possible D gene (6 bases). V gave up 6 bases and J gave up 2 bases, with 13 bases separating them. The CDR3 consists of 14 residues. Germline-derived CDR1 and CDR2 are MNHNS and SASEGT.

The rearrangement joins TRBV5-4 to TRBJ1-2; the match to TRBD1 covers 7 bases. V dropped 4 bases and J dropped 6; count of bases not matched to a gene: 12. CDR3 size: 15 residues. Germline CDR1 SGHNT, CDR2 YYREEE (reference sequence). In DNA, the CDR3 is TGTGCCAGCAGCGCCAAGACAGGGCCGGGCGATGGCTACACCTTC. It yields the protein CASSAKTGPGDGYTF.